The 27 T cell receptor beta chains reported below all come from one sample, sequenced in a study of tumour-infiltrating T cells in Burkitt lymphoma. The method was immunoSEQ multiplex PCR; TCRdb's version includes in-frame clones alone and lacks a portion of them. The sample carries about 3,300 clones, 10% to 15% recorded once. The sample comprised tumor tissue. All receptors come from a human donor with Burkitt lymphoma.

The chain links TRBV30 to TRBJ2-5; 7 bases match TRBD2. CDR3 length: 16 amino acids. V was pared by 0 bases and J by 2 bases, with 9 bases of the junction left unmatched. CDR1 is GTSNPN and CDR2 is SVGIG in the germline V gene (reference sequence). CDR3 protein: CAWSVPGGIWQETQYF. The CDR3 DNA sequence: TGTGCCTGGAGTGTACCCGGGGGGATTTGGCAAGAGACCCAGTACTTC.

A word on this clone: This specimen includes other DNA sequences encoding the same CDR3. The chain has TRBV6-5 and TRBJ1-1, with D unclear. Germline V gene sequence: CDR1 MNHEY, CDR2 SVGAGI. V lost 2 bases to trimming and J lost 1 base, with 8 bases between them. CDR3 size: 14 residues. The CDR3 sequence is CASSYEGWNTEAFF. The CDR3 DNA sequence: TGTGCCAGCAGTTACGAAGGGTGGAACACTGAAGCTTTCTTT.

This clone was recorded a few times. This chain connects TRBV11-2 to TRBJ2-3; D is unresolved. The CDR3 contains 12 residues. Trimming left V 5 bases short and J 0 bases short, with 3 bases between. Looked up from germline, CDR1 is SGHAT and CDR2 is FQNNGV. The CDR3 bases are TGTGCCAGCAGCCTTAGCACAGATACGCAGTATTTT. It yields the protein CASSLSTDTQYF. Full variable domain (rest looked up from reference TRBV11-2 and TRBJ2-3): EAGVAQSPRYKIIEKRQSVAFWCNPISGHATLYWYQQILGQGPKLLIQFQNNGVVDDSQLPKDRFSAERLKGVDSTLKIQPAKLEDSAVYLCASSLSTDTQYFGPGTRLTVL.

J is TRBJ1-1 and V is TRBV6-6; tentatively, D is TRBD1 (5 bases). This CDR3 is built from 15 residues. The V gene's germline CDR1 is MNHNY and CDR2 SVGAGI (reference sequence). Trimming took off 7 bases at V and 4 bases at J, with 19 bases between the two ends. CDR3 region: CASTPWGGMVTEAFF. The CDR3, as DNA: TGTGCCAGCACCCCCTGGGGCGGGATGGTCACTGAAGCTTTCTTT.

The genes are TRBV27 and TRBJ2-7; the D gene is possibly TRBD1 (6 bases). This CDR3 is 17 amino acids long. Trimming stripped 0 bases from V and 4 bases from J, with 19 bases between. Germline V lookup: CDR1 MNHEY, CDR2 SMNVEV (reference sequence). This chain's CDR3 is CASSLSGQLRGNYEQYF. The CDR3 DNA reads TGTGCCAGCAGTTTATCGGGGCAGTTAAGGGGGAATTACGAGCAGTACTTC.

This clone was detected a few times. The chain joins TRBV4-1 to TRBJ1-5; D not certain. The CDR3 extends over 16 amino acids. V was cut by 4 bases and J by 1 base, with 14 bases left in between. Germline values: CDR1 MGHRA, CDR2 YSYEKL. CDR3 region: CASSPLDTGSNQPQHF. The CDR3 bases are TGCGCCAGCAGCCCCCTAGACACGGGCAGCAATCAGCCCCAGCATTTT.

The chain joins TRBV18 to TRBJ1-2; 9 bases fit TRBD1. Trimming at V came to 3 bases and at J to 2 bases, leaving 1 base not matched to a gene. CDR3 length: 14 amino acids. Germline CDR1 is KGHSH and CDR2 is LQKENI. The CDR3 nucleotides read TGTGCCAGCTCACCTGGACAGGGGAACTATGGCTACACCTTC. Amino acid sequence: CASSPGQGNYGYTF.

This clone showed up just a few times. The rearrangement uses TRBV7-8 and TRBJ2-7; D is unclear. V was shortened by 1 base and J by 1 base, with 8 bases between the two germline ends. This CDR3 has 14 residues. The germline V gene has CDR1 SGHVS and CDR2 FQNEAQ. The CDR3 loop reads CASSLGGTSYEQYF. CDR3 DNA: TGTGCCAGCAGCTTAGGGGGAACGTCCTACGAGCAGTACTTC.

This clone has a handful of counts. The gene calls are TRBV7-2 and TRBJ2-2, with no clear D. Germline loops: CDR1 SGHTA, CDR2 FQGNSA. V shed 5 bases and J shed 10 bases, with 14 bases lying between them. The CDR3 spans 13 residues. As DNA, the CDR3 is TGTGCCAGCAGCCAACCCCTCGGCGAGGAGCTGTTTTTT. Amino acids: CASSQPLGEELFF.

This clone was observed a handful of times. CDR3 DNA: TGTGCCAGCAACCTGGGACGGATAAATTCACCCCTCCACTTT. Translating gives CASNLGRINSPLHF. This sequence joins TRBV6-8 and TRBJ1-6; the D gene is possibly TRBD1 (5 bases). Deletions cut 7 bases from V and 7 bases from J, with 14 bases between. Germline V gene lookup returns CDR1 MNHGY and CDR2 SAAAGT. The CDR3 is 14 amino acids.

The chain joins TRBV5-6 to TRBJ1-2; no definite D call. Germline values: CDR1 SGHDT, CDR2 YYEEEE. Trimming took 4 bases from V and 4 from J, leaving 20 bases between them. There are 16 residues in the CDR3. The DNA of the CDR3 is TGTGCCAGCAGCCCGCCTCTAGTATGGCTCGGCTATGGCTACACCTTC. This sequence encodes CASSPPLVWLGYGYTF.

CDR3 sequence (DNA): TGCGCCAGCAGCCAAGATCGGACAGCCCCAACTAACTATGGCTACACCTTC. Translation gives CASSQDRTAPTNYGYTF. This chain joins TRBV4-3 and TRBJ1-2; D might be TRBD1 (6 bases). Trimming pared 0 bases from V and 0 bases from J, leaving 14 bases between. Germline CDR1 is LGHNA and CDR2 is YSLEER. There are 17 residues in the CDR3.

A remark on this clone: One end of the junction varies from germline; a read error may be responsible. The chain combines TRBV10-3 with TRBJ1-3; 7 positions agree with TRBD1. The germline V gene encodes CDR1 ENHRY and CDR2 SYGVKD. The CDR3 spans 14 residues. The CDR3 here is CAISDRGTGNTRYF. The CDR3, as DNA: TGTGCCATCAGTGACAGGGGGACTGGAAACACCAGATATTTT.

Note on this clone: Since no conserved phenylalanine or tryptophan closes the CDR3, a read error is the likely cause. This chain joins TRBV5-4 and TRBJ1-3; 8 bases align to TRBD1. CDR1 is SGHNT and CDR2 is YYREEE in the germline V gene (reference sequence). Trimming took 0 bases from V and 3 from J; bases not matched to a gene: 5. The CDR3 has 16 residues. The CDR3 protein is CASSLAQGALGNTIYV. The CDR3 region has the DNA TGTGCCAGCAGCTTGGCTCAGGGGGCGCTTGGAAACACCATATATGTT.

The chain is built from TRBV10-1 and TRBJ1-2; D is undetermined. Germline V gene data show CDR1 as WNHNN and CDR2 as SYGVQD (reference sequence). The CDR3 totals 11 residues. Trimming removed 7 bases at V and 3 bases at J, with 6 bases between. The CDR3 region is CASMPDYGYTF. The CDR3 nucleotides are TGCGCCAGCATGCCGGACTATGGCTACACCTTC.

The J gene is TRBJ2-1, the V gene TRBV29-1; possible D gene TRBD2, 7 bases. This CDR3 spans 12 amino acids. Germline V gene lookup returns CDR1 SQVTM and CDR2 ANQGSEA. The V gene lost 8 bases and the J gene lost 9 bases, with 17 bases spanning the gap. The CDR3 DNA sequence: TGCAGCACCCAAGGGGGGGCAGGTGAGCAGTTCTTC. Translation: CSTQGGAGEQFF.

This rearrangement joins TRBV6-5 to TRBJ2-6; TRBD2 is a possible D gene (7 bases). This CDR3 is built from 14 residues. With 11 bases removed from V and 1 base from J, the gap between germline ends came to 12 bases. Germline lookup yields CDR1 MNHEY and CDR2 SVGAGI. The CDR3 region is CAGGAFSGANVLTF. The CDR3 region has the DNA TGTGCCGGGGGGGCGTTTTCTGGGGCCAACGTCCTGACTTTC.

The V call is TRBV7-2, the J call TRBJ2-1; maybe TRBD1 (6 bases). The germline gives CDR1 SGHTA, CDR2 FQGNSA. The CDR3 contains 15 residues. Trimming removed 4 bases from V and 3 bases from J, with 13 bases in between. CDR3 in DNA: TGTGCCAGCAGCTCAGACAGGAGTCTCTACAATGAGCAGTTCTTC. It is translated as CASSSDRSLYNEQFF.

This clone was counted only a few times. The V gene is TRBV19, the J gene TRBJ2-7; TRBD1 matches at 8 bases. CDR3 length equals 12 residues. Germline V gives CDR1 LNHDA, CDR2 SQIVND (reference sequence). Unmatched junction bases numbered 6, after V lost 10 bases and J lost 4 bases. The DNA of the CDR3 is TGTGCCACCATGGACAGGGTGTACGAGCAGTACTTC. Its translation is CATMDRVYEQYF.

This clone showed up just a few times. V is TRBV9 and J is TRBJ1-2; no reliable D call. V was trimmed by 4 bases and J by 4 bases, leaving 11 bases between them. The CDR3 has 13 residues. Germline V CDR1 and CDR2: SGDLS, YYNGEE. This CDR3 reads CASSQDGGYGYTF. The CDR3, as DNA: TGTGCCAGCAGCCAGGACGGTGGCTATGGCTACACCTTC.

The V call is TRBV30, the J call TRBJ1-2, with D possibly being TRBD1 (6 bases). V lost 8 bases and J lost 7, with 11 bases in between. The CDR3 totals 10 residues. The germline V gene encodes CDR1 GTSNPN and CDR2 SVGIG (reference sequence). The CDR3 loop is CAEGTSGYTF. DNA of the CDR3: TGTGCCGAAGGGACATCTGGCTACACCTTC.

This clone has just a few counts. The rearrangement links TRBV12-5 to TRBJ1-5; possibly TRBD1 for D (6 bases). There are 15 residues in the CDR3. V shed 6 bases and J shed 6 bases, with 18 bases lying between them. Germline CDR1 and CDR2: LGHNT and FRNRAP. CDR3 sequence: CASGTLQGHGQPQHF. The DNA of the CDR3 is TGTGCTAGTGGGACCCTACAGGGACATGGTCAGCCCCAGCATTTT.

About this clone itself: Relative to the germline gene, one junction end is altered; a read error may explain this. V gene TRBV13 combines with J gene TRBJ1-4, with D uncertain. CDR3 length: 15 residues. Germline V gene data show CDR1 as PRHDT and CDR2 as FYEKMQ (reference sequence). Here the CDR3 DNA reads TGTGCCAGCAGCTTTTCGACTAGAACTAATGAAAAACGGTTTTTT. It is translated as CASSFSTRTNEKRFF.

The genes are TRBV18 and TRBJ1-5, with 8 bases matching TRBD1. Germline V lookup: CDR1 KGHSH, CDR2 LQKENI. This CDR3 spans 14 amino acids. With V trimmed by 6 bases and J by 6 bases, 7 bases remained unmatched. The CDR3 DNA reads TGTGCCAGCTCCGGACAGGGTTCTCGTCAGCCCCAGCATTTT. Protein: CASSGQGSRQPQHF.

The table lists this clone with a few counts. V gene TRBV2 combines with J gene TRBJ1-1, with D unresolved. V was pared by 3 bases and J by 0 bases, with 14 bases between. CDR3 length: 16 residues. Germline loops: CDR1 SNHLY, CDR2 FYNNEI. CDR3 amino acids: CASSETRPGLNTEAFF. The CDR3 nucleotides are TGTGCCAGCAGTGAGACCCGCCCGGGCCTGAACACTGAAGCTTTCTTT.

This chain uses TRBV2 with TRBJ1-5; 9 nucleotides agree with TRBD1. With 6 bases clipped from V and 4 bases from J, the junction kept 7 bases outside the gene matches. The CDR3 is 15 residues long. Germline CDR1 is SNHLY and CDR2 is FYNNEI. The CDR3 here is CASRPGQGRNQPQHF. Written as DNA, the CDR3 is TGTGCCAGCAGGCCAGGACAGGGGAGGAATCAGCCCCAGCATTTT.

This clone has only one observation. CDR3 sequence: CASGLQGMTYEQYF. Written as DNA, the CDR3 is TGTGCTAGTGGTTTGCAAGGGATGACCTACGAGCAGTACTTC. The J gene is TRBJ2-7, the V gene TRBV12-5; no reliable D call. V was cut by 2 bases and J by 2 bases, with 10 bases left in between. This CDR3 region has 14 residues. Germline-derived CDR1 and CDR2 are LGHNT and FRNRAP.